The T cell receptor beta chain described here comes from a study of T-cell memory formation after mild COVID-19 (dated by TCRdb to the early 2020s). Regarding the study in general: TCR sequence clusters from the two donors were largely donor specific. The cohort was made up of two young adult volunteers, one female and one male, who were previously healthy. T-cell clones expanding and contracting after mild COVID-19 in two donors were tracked by longitudinal TCRalpha and TCRbeta repertoire sequencing.

Ficoll-Paque density gradient centrifugation was the method used to isolate PBMCs. Points the paper makes about the study in general: From day 15 to 85, contracting clones showed balanced CD4/CD8 phenotypes, whereas a second wave of clones that expanded from day 15 to 37 leaned towards CD4+. Contracting CD4+ clones were located mainly in the CM and EM memory subsets, whereas CD8+ clones were found to be enriched in EMRA. Whether the second-wave clones peaking on day 37 were SARS-CoV-2 specific was not confirmed. Some responding clones were detected in pre-infection memory, suggesting pre-existing cross-reactive memory T cells joined the SARS-CoV-2 response. The study included only a couple of mild cases, and larger cohorts that include severe cases with pre-infection samples were judged to be necessary.

Trimming accounts for 5 bases at V and 1 base at J, while the number of junction bases matched to no gene is 4. There are 14 amino acids in the CDR3, from cysteine to phenylalanine inclusive. The entry retains the CDR3 DNA only, 42 bases that are in frame from base 1. The run used an Illumina NovaSeq 6000. cDNA libraries for TCRalpha and TCRbeta were prepared by 5'RACE using constant-segment primers, with sample barcodes and unique molecular identifiers added. Trizol reagent was used to extract RNA from every sample. Amplification of the libraries took two PCR steps, and the second step added a second sample barcode plus Illumina TruSeq adapters. The libraries were sequenced on an Illumina NovaSeq using 2 x 150 bp paired-end reads. In the authors' own workflow: Reads were demultiplexed and collapsed into UMI-guided consensus sequences with migec v1.2.7. With mixcr v2.1.11, UMI consensuses were aligned to TRA and TRB V and J templates and assembled into clonotypes. A clonotype was counted as expanded or contracted only if both edgeR and NoisET called the change significant, with noise models trained on biological replicates. For edgeR calls, the cutoffs were a false discovery rate-adjusted p below 0.01 and a log2 fold-change threshold of 1. As an exploratory analysis of dynamics, PCA with hierarchical clustering was applied to max-normalized trajectories of the 1000 most abundant clonotypes. The CD4 or CD8 phenotype of responding clones was assigned using the separately sequenced CD4+ and CD8+ repertoires. The public sequencing data were trimmed at Q25 with fastp and processed into clonotypes with MiXCR by TCRdb, which kept only in-frame beta chains. Each entry merges the rows of one CDR3 protein and shows their most common DNA and genes. These V and J calls rely on TCRdb rather than the paper's analysis. Here the sample has fewer than 300,000 distinct CDR3 sequences; 15% to 20% occur a single time. The top ten hold 20% to 25% of the sample.

With respect to this clonotype: The antigen this receptor binds is unknown. No base quality values were provided; no much bigger clone lies one nucleotide off.

This sequence was found in a man aged 18 to 35 who had mild COVID-19 (a few samples of this study predate the infection). The sample titles of this study are shuffled in the database, so cell type and time point are left out; the donor was told from shared clones. The sample taken for sequencing was PBMCs or a T cell subset sorted from them (not recorded which). The chain is assembled from TRBV12-3 or TRBV12-4 and TRBJ1-1; 7 nucleotides in the junction match TRBD1. For the CDR3, the sequence is CASSTGQRNTEAFF. The DNA is as follows: TGTGCCAGCAGTACGGGACAGCGGAACACTGAAGCTTTCTTT.